What follows are 28 T cell receptor beta chains derived from one specimen sequenced in a study of T cells in localized non-small cell lung cancer. Profiled with immunoSEQ multiplex PCR; TCRdb holds only in-frame clones, not every one. The sample contains 50,000 to 60,000 clones, around 87% of which appear only once. The starting material was PBMCs, obtained before any cancer treatment. These receptor sequences come from a female donor with stage II lung adenocarcinoma.

The chain has TRBV2 and TRBJ1-6; D remains ambiguous. The CDR3 has 13 amino acids. CDR1 and CDR2 from the germline V gene are SNHLY and FYNNEI. The ends were cut back, 1 base at V and 8 bases at J, with 6 bases in the middle. This CDR3 is CASSEGVHSPLHF. Here the CDR3 DNA reads TGTGCCAGCAGTGAAGGCGTTCATTCACCCCTCCACTTT.

The chain uses TRBV5-4 and TRBJ2-5; TRBD2 might be the D (6 bases). This CDR3 is 14 amino acids long. Trimming left V 4 bases short and J 3 bases short, with 13 bases between. Germline V gives CDR1 SGHNT, CDR2 YYREEE (reference sequence). DNA of the CDR3: TGTGCCAGCAGCCCGGCGGGACGCGAAGAGACCCAGTACTTC. Translating gives CASSPAGREETQYF.

J is TRBJ2-1 and V is TRBV15; the match to TRBD1 covers 7 bases. CDR3 length equals 14 residues. Germline CDR1 is LNHNV and CDR2 is YYDKDF (reference sequence). With V trimmed by 4 bases and J by 6 bases, 6 bases remained unmatched. The CDR3 DNA reads TGTGCCACCAGCACTAAGACAGGGTTCAATGAGCAGTTCTTC. Its translation is CATSTKTGFNEQFF.

The rearrangement joins TRBV7-2 to TRBJ1-2; D possibly corresponds to TRBD1 (6 bases). This CDR3 has 15 residues. Germline lookup yields CDR1 SGHTA and CDR2 FQGNSA. V lost 1 base, J lost 4 bases, and 13 bases lay in between. The CDR3 reads CASSLVQGKGYGYTF. In DNA form, the CDR3 reads TGTGCCAGCAGCTTAGTCCAGGGGAAGGGCTATGGCTACACCTTC.

The chain recombines TRBV6-1 with TRBJ2-7, with a possible D match to TRBD1 (5 bases). V was clipped by 2 bases and J by 5 bases, with 16 bases between them. Germline CDR1 reads MNHNS; CDR2 reads SASEGT. The CDR3 is made up of 15 amino acids. CDR3 bases: TGTGCCAGCAGTGAAAGGACACTAACAGCTGACGAGCAGTACTTC. It translates to CASSERTLTADEQYF.

The rearrangement joins TRBV5-1 to TRBJ2-3; D is ambiguous. The CDR3 loop spans 21 amino acids. Trimming cost V 0 bases and J 6 bases, with 32 bases left between them. Germline V CDR1 and CDR2: SGHRS, YFSETQ. CDR3 bases: TGCGCCAGCAGCTTGGCCTTTCTTGACGACGGTCTAGGTTATTTTTCGGATACGCAGTATTTT. Its protein product is CASSLAFLDDGLGYFSDTQYF.

The chain uses TRBV7-2 and TRBJ2-3, with D maybe TRBD2 (7 bases). Germline V gives CDR1 SGHTA, CDR2 FQGNSA. V dropped 2 bases and J dropped 3 bases, with 9 bases sitting between them. The CDR3 has 14 amino acids. CDR3 amino acids: CASSLRGATDTQYF. The DNA of the CDR3 is TGTGCCAGCAGCTTACGGGGGGCTACAGATACGCAGTATTTT.

CDR3 DNA sequence: TGCGCCAGCCTAACCGTGGCAGGGGGTCCCGGGGAGCTGTTTTTT. It is translated as CASLTVAGGPGELFF. V and J are TRBV5-1 and TRBJ2-2; 7 nucleotides align to TRBD1. This CDR3 has 15 amino acids. CDR1 and CDR2 from the germline V gene are SGHRS and YFSETQ. V gave up 7 bases and J gave up 6 bases; unmatched junction bases: 12.

The genes are TRBV6-4 and TRBJ2-7; possible D gene TRBD2, 6 bases. CDR1 is MRHNA and CDR2 is SNTAGT in the germline V gene. Trimming left V 2 bases short and J 5 bases short, with 10 bases between. The CDR3 is made up of 13 amino acids. The CDR3 sequence: CASSDRGGDEQYF. CDR3 coding DNA: TGTGCCAGCAGTGACAGGGGAGGAGACGAGCAGTACTTC.

This sequence joins TRBV2 and TRBJ1-3; a weak D match, TRBD1 (5 bases). This CDR3 is built from 11 residues. In germline, CDR1 is SNHLY, CDR2 FYNNEI. Trimming pared 6 bases from V and 8 bases from J, leaving 8 bases between. The CDR3 protein is CASRAGYTIYF. In nucleotides, the CDR3 is TGTGCCAGCAGGGCAGGGTACACCATATATTTT.

This clone was seen a single time. The J gene is TRBJ1-1, the V gene TRBV7-9, with TRBD1 identical over 8 bases. With V trimmed by 5 bases and J by 5 bases, 7 bases remained unmatched. In germline, CDR1 is SEHNR, CDR2 FQNEAQ (reference sequence). This CDR3 comprises 14 residues. The CDR3 protein is CASSRTGIGTEAFF. In DNA form, the CDR3 reads TGTGCCAGCAGCCGGACAGGGATTGGGACTGAAGCTTTCTTT.

V is TRBV5-1 and J is TRBJ2-3; D possibly corresponds to TRBD1 (5 bases). The CDR3 has 17 residues. Germline V gene sequence: CDR1 SGHRS, CDR2 YFSETQ. Trimming stripped 4 bases from V and 6 bases from J, with 24 bases between. CDR3 coding DNA: TGCGCCAGCAGCGTGGACACCCTAGGTAGGGCCGGGGATACGCAGTATTTT. Residues: CASSVDTLGRAGDTQYF. Combining the CDR3 with reference TRBV5-1 and TRBJ2-3 gives the whole variable domain KAGVTQTPRYLIKTRGQQVTLSCSPISGHRSVSWYQQTPGQGLQFLFEYFSETQRNKGNFPGRFSGRQFSNSRSEMNVSTLELGDSALYLCASSVDTLGRAGDTQYFGPGTRLTVL.

The V call is TRBV2, the J call TRBJ1-5; TRBD1 agrees at 7 bases. CDR1 and CDR2 (germline): SNHLY, FYNNEI. V lost 7 bases, J lost 2 bases, and 11 bases stayed unmatched. The CDR3 runs to 16 residues. CDR3 nucleotides: TGTGCCAGCACCCTTGACAGGGCGTTCGGCAATCAGCCCCAGCATTTT. Amino acids: CASTLDRAFGNQPQHF.

This clone was counted once. The chain carries TRBV4-1 and TRBJ2-1; 8 bases agree with TRBD2. The V gene's germline CDR1 is MGHRA and CDR2 YSYEKL. The CDR3 spans 13 residues. J gave up 6 bases and V 4 bases, and 2 bases lay outside the gene matches. CDR3 DNA: TGCGCCAGCAGCCCGGGGGGGGCCAATGAGCAGTTCTTC. This encodes CASSPGGANEQFF.

The rearrangement links TRBV7-9 to TRBJ1-4; 8 bases are shared with TRBD1. The CDR3 has 15 amino acids. Germline assignment: CDR1 SEHNR and CDR2 FQNEAQ (reference sequence). V dropped 5 bases and J dropped 8; count of bases not matched to a gene: 10. The CDR3 DNA reads TGTGCCAGCAGCCCGGGGGACAGGCTCGAAGAAAAACTGTTTTTT. It encodes CASSPGDRLEEKLFF.

V is TRBV5-1 and J is TRBJ2-1; 7 bases agree with TRBD2. The trim removed 0 bases at V and 2 bases at J, leaving 11 bases unmatched. The CDR3 spans 18 residues. In germline, CDR1 is SGHRS, CDR2 YFSETQ. In DNA, the CDR3 is TGCGCCAGCAGCTTGGGGCTAGCGGCCACCCCCACCTACAATGAGCAGTTCTTC. Its protein product is CASSLGLAATPTYNEQFF.

The chain couples TRBV6-6 to TRBJ1-4; TRBD1 is a possible D gene (5 bases). V lost 2 bases, J lost 6 bases, and 10 bases lay in between. Germline V gene sequence: CDR1 MNHNY, CDR2 SVGAGI (reference sequence). This CDR3 is 14 amino acids long. CDR3 nucleotide sequence: TGTGCCAGCAGTTACGGGACGGACGATGAAAAACTGTTTTTT. It is translated as CASSYGTDDEKLFF.

The chain uses TRBV5-6 and TRBJ1-5; D remains unclear. The germline gives CDR1 SGHDT, CDR2 YYEEEE. The V gene lost 4 bases and the J gene lost 6 bases, with 11 bases spanning the gap. The CDR3 sequence is 13 residues long. The DNA for the CDR3 is TGTGCCAGCAGCGGTCGAGGTCGTCAGCCCCAGCATTTT. Encoded protein: CASSGRGRQPQHF.

The V call is TRBV6-1, the J call TRBJ1-5; possible D gene TRBD1, 6 bases. V was cut by 1 base and J by 4 bases, with 14 bases left in between. The CDR3 contains 16 residues. The germline V gene encodes CDR1 MNHNS and CDR2 SASEGT. CDR3 sequence reads: CASSEGRQGRNQPQHF. Written as DNA, the CDR3 is TGTGCCAGCAGTGAAGGGCGGCAGGGGAGAAATCAGCCCCAGCATTTT.

The rearrangement uses TRBV5-1 and TRBJ2-3, with 11 bases lining up with TRBD2. CDR1 and CDR2 (germline): SGHRS, YFSETQ. CDR3 size: 16 residues. With V trimmed by 4 bases and J by 4 bases, 8 bases remained unmatched. CDR3 nucleotide sequence: TGCGCCAGCAGCACCTTAGCGGGGGGGCGCGCAGATACGCAGTATTTT. This sequence encodes CASSTLAGGRADTQYF.

The chain is built from TRBV5-4 and TRBJ1-2; 8 bases match TRBD1. The V and J ends lost 4 bases and 5 bases, in that order; junction bases with no gene match: 7. This CDR3 is built from 14 residues. From germline, CDR1 is SGHNT and CDR2 YYREEE (reference sequence). The CDR3 spells CASSTGQGGYGYTF. The CDR3 DNA is TGTGCCAGCAGCACCGGACAGGGAGGATATGGCTACACCTTC.

The chain has TRBV5-6 and TRBJ1-2; D call uncertain. CDR3 size: 12 residues. Trimming pared 4 bases from V and 8 bases from J, leaving 12 bases between. The germline CDR1 and CDR2 sequences are SGHDT and YYEEEE. The CDR3, as DNA: TGTGCCAGCAGCGAAGGACTTGGAGGCTACACCTTC. Residues: CASSEGLGGYTF.

The chain is built from TRBV2 and TRBJ1-2; D is ambiguous. CDR1 and CDR2 (germline): SNHLY, FYNNEI. CDR3 length: 12 residues. Trimming stripped 6 bases from V and 4 bases from J, with 9 bases between. This CDR3 reads CASRTFSYGYTF. In DNA form, the CDR3 reads TGTGCCAGCAGGACATTTTCCTATGGCTACACCTTC.

V gene TRBV6-1 combines with J gene TRBJ1-2; D remains ambiguous. V lost 6 bases and J lost 7, with 12 bases in between. The CDR3 covers 12 residues. The germline V gene has CDR1 MNHNS and CDR2 SASEGT. CDR3 bases: TGTGCCAGCAGGGAGGGCTTGGGTGGCTACACCTTC. Amino acid sequence: CASREGLGGYTF.

This chain links TRBV6-5 with TRBJ1-1, with TRBD1 matching over 9 bases. Germline V CDR1 and CDR2: MNHEY, SVGAGI. With 6 bases clipped from V and 6 bases from J, the junction kept 8 bases outside the gene matches. The CDR3 is 14 amino acids. CDR3 residues: CASRVQGAAAEAFF. In DNA, the CDR3 is TGTGCCAGCAGAGTACAGGGGGCGGCGGCTGAAGCTTTCTTT.

This chain links TRBV18 with TRBJ2-7; D is unresolved. V was trimmed by 2 bases and J by 3 bases, leaving 5 bases between them. CDR1 is KGHSH and CDR2 is LQKENI in the germline V gene. The CDR3 spans 12 residues. CDR3 residues: CASSPGVYEQYF. CDR3 coding DNA: TGTGCCAGCTCACCAGGGGTCTACGAGCAGTACTTC. Using reference TRBV18 and TRBJ2-7 for the parts outside the CDR3, the full variable domain is NAGVMQNPRHLVRRRGQEARLRCSPMKGHSHVYWYRQLPEEGLKFMVYLQKENIIDESGMPKERFSAEFPKEGPSILRIQQVVRGDSAAYFCASSPGVYEQYFGPGTRLTVT.

The chain is built from TRBV4-1 and TRBJ1-6; D is unclear. The CDR3 contains 16 residues. Germline values: CDR1 MGHRA, CDR2 YSYEKL. Trimming removed 0 bases at V and 9 bases at J, with 15 bases between. CDR3 residues: CASSQETEGLGSPLHF. The CDR3 nucleotides are TGCGCCAGCAGCCAAGAGACGGAAGGACTCGGTTCACCCCTCCACTTT.

The chain couples TRBV19 to TRBJ2-7; D could derive from TRBD1 or TRBD2 (7 bases each). The CDR3 covers 14 residues. CDR1 and CDR2 (germline): LNHDA, SQIVND (reference sequence). The V end lost 6 bases, the J end lost 1 base, and 13 bases lay between the germline ends. CDR3 DNA sequence: TGTGCCAGTAGCAGGGGGGGACAGTCCTACGAGCAGTACTTC. This gives the protein CASSRGGQSYEQYF.